This passage covers 19 T cell receptor beta chains from one sample sequenced in a study of STAT3 mutations in large granular lymphocyte leukemia. General study points: At least one immunodominant TCR beta clonotype appeared in every T-cell large granular lymphocyte leukemia patient.

Assay used: immunoSEQ multiplex PCR; TCRdb lists only in-frame clones, some missing. The data contain 20,000 or so clones, 92% of them singletons. Their recognized antigens are unknown. Sequencing was performed on peripheral blood mononuclear cells. The source is a man between 60 and 70 years old with T-cell large granular lymphocyte leukemia. Some clones in this sample may be carry-over from other donors' samples.

V and J are TRBV5-1 and TRBJ1-4; 10 nucleotides align to TRBD1. Germline values: CDR1 SGHRS, CDR2 YFSETQ. V was clipped by 0 bases and J by 6 bases; unmatched bases: 2. The CDR3 totals 15 residues. This CDR3 reads CASSLGGTGDEKLFF. Written as DNA, the CDR3 is TGCGCCAGCAGCTTGGGGGGGACAGGGGATGAAAAACTGTTTTTT.

The chain uses TRBV14 and TRBJ1-1, with a possible D match to TRBD1 (5 bases). Germline V lookup: CDR1 SGHDN, CDR2 FVKESK. V lost 4 bases, J lost 3 bases, and 21 bases lay in between. The CDR3 totals 17 residues. In DNA, the CDR3 is TGTGCCAGCAGCCTAAGTAAGGGGAAGAAGCCGTACACTGAAGCTTTCTTT. Its translation: CASSLSKGKKPYTEAFF.

This clone occurred once. The chain carries TRBV27 and TRBJ2-7; 9 bases match TRBD1. The J segment lost 11 bases and the V segment lost 1 base, leaving 6 bases of the junction unmatched. The germline gives CDR1 MNHEY, CDR2 SMNVEV (reference sequence). CDR3 length: 13 amino acids. CDR3: CASSLFGQGKEYF. The CDR3 nucleotides read TGTGCCAGCAGTTTATTTGGACAGGGGAAGGAGTACTTC.

The sample holds one count of this clone. The chain joins TRBV28 to TRBJ1-1; D ambiguous. Trimming took off 3 bases at V and 5 bases at J, with 7 bases between the two ends. CDR3 length: 12 amino acids. Germline V gene data show CDR1 as MDHEN and CDR2 as SYDVKM. CDR3 DNA sequence: TGTGCCAGCAGTTTGGGTTGGACTGAAGCTTTCTTT. It yields the protein CASSLGWTEAFF.

CDR3 coding DNA: TGTGCCAGCAGTAACCCGAGGGGGGCTAATGAAAAACTGTTTTTT. Protein: CASSNPRGANEKLFF. The chain has TRBV25-1 and TRBJ1-4; D perhaps matches TRBD1 (6 bases). The V gene's germline CDR1 is MGHDK and CDR2 SYGVNS. This CDR3 has 15 residues. The V end was cut by 5 bases, the J end by 3 bases, with 13 bases between.

In its sample, this clone was seen a few times. The chain is built from TRBV15 and TRBJ1-5, with D possibly being TRBD1 (6 bases). V lost 5 bases and J lost 1, with 9 bases in between. Per the germline V gene, CDR1 is LNHNV and CDR2 is YYDKDF (reference sequence). The CDR3 is 14 amino acids. The CDR3 DNA sequence: TGTGCCACCAGCCAGGGGTTAAGCAATCAGCCCCAGCATTTT. Translated, it gives CATSQGLSNQPQHF.

The chain is built from TRBV5-1 and TRBJ2-2, with 10 positions matching TRBD2. The CDR3 totals 16 residues. In germline, CDR1 is SGHRS, CDR2 YFSETQ. The V segment lost 5 bases and the J segment 3 bases; nucleotides outside the gene matches: 7. The DNA of the CDR3 is TGCGCCAGCAGTCCCCCCAGCGGGAGGGACACCGGGGAGCTGTTTTTT. Its translation is CASSPPSGRDTGELFF.

This clone was detected once. V gene TRBV4-1 combines with J gene TRBJ1-1; D is undetermined. This CDR3 comprises 14 residues. Trimming left V 4 bases short and J 2 bases short, with 11 bases between. The V gene's germline CDR1 is MGHRA and CDR2 YSYEKL. CDR3 DNA: TGCGCCAGCAGCCCCGATTACAGCAACACTGAAGCTTTCTTT. This encodes CASSPDYSNTEAFF.

The chain is built from TRBV29-1 and TRBJ1-1; D unresolved. Germline lookup yields CDR1 SQVTM and CDR2 ANQGSEA. V shed 7 bases and J shed 0 bases, with 18 bases lying between them. The CDR3 covers 15 residues. Written as DNA, the CDR3 is TGCAGCGGGGCCCCTGGGTGGGCGATGAACACTGAAGCTTTCTTT. Translation gives CSGAPGWAMNTEAFF. Variable domain in full (rest from reference TRBV29-1 and TRBJ1-1): SAVISQKPSRDICQRGTSLTIQCQVDSQVTMMFWYRQQPGQSLTLIATANQGSEATYESGFVIDKFPISRPNLTFSTLTVSNMSPEDSSIYLCSGAPGWAMNTEAFFGQGTRLTVV.

This clone was observed once. The rearrangement uses TRBV6-1 and TRBJ1-5; D unclear. The V gene's germline CDR1 is MNHNS and CDR2 SASEGT. The CDR3 has 12 residues. Trimming took off 10 bases at V and 7 bases at J, with 14 bases between the two ends. The CDR3 DNA reads as TGTGCCACCGCGGAGCCGTCCCAGCCCCAGCATTTT. It codes for CATAEPSQPQHF.

This sequence joins TRBV4-1 and TRBJ1-3, with TRBD1 matching 8 bases. CDR3 length equals 15 residues. Germline V CDR1 and CDR2: MGHRA, YSYEKL. Trimming took 6 bases from V and 0 from J; bases not matched to a gene: 4. The CDR3 loop reads CASSSTGGSGNTIYF. Written as DNA, the CDR3 is TGCGCCAGCAGTAGTACAGGGGGCTCTGGAAACACCATATATTTT.

The V call is TRBV15, the J call TRBJ2-3; 8 bases fit TRBD2. This CDR3 is 16 amino acids long. Germline CDR1 reads LNHNV; CDR2 reads YYDKDF (reference sequence). V shed 5 bases and J 2 bases; nucleotides not matched to a gene: 9. The CDR3 DNA is TGTGCCACCAGCTCCCCCGGACTAGCAAACACAGATACGCAGTATTTT. Translated: CATSSPGLANTDTQYF.

The chain joins TRBV7-8 to TRBJ2-3; 8 bases agree with TRBD2. J gave up 5 bases and V 4 bases, and 5 bases lay outside the gene matches. In germline, CDR1 is SGHVS, CDR2 FQNEAQ. This CDR3 contains 14 residues. The DNA of the CDR3 is TGTGCCAGCAGCTCCCGCGGGAGGCAAGATACGCAGTATTTT. It yields the protein CASSSRGRQDTQYF. Full variable domain (rest looked up from reference TRBV7-8 and TRBJ2-3): GAGVSQSPRYKVAKRGQDVALRCDPISGHVSLFWYQQALGQGPEFLTYFQNEAQLDKSGLPSDRFFAERPEGSVSTLKIQRTQQEDSAVYLCASSSRGRQDTQYFGPGTRLTVL.

This clone was seen only a few times. The chain is built from TRBV5-1 and TRBJ2-7; the D is unclear. CDR1 SGHRS and CDR2 YFSETQ come from the germline V gene. The CDR3 covers 12 residues. The ends were cut back, 6 bases at V and 3 bases at J, with 10 bases in the middle. The CDR3 region is CASTGVGYEQYF. Written as DNA, the CDR3 is TGCGCCAGCACAGGAGTAGGCTACGAGCAGTACTTC.

This chain uses TRBV6-5 with TRBJ2-7; TRBD2 is a possible D gene (5 bases). Germline V gene sequence: CDR1 MNHEY, CDR2 SVGAGI. V was trimmed by 5 bases and J by 5 bases, leaving 10 bases between them. The CDR3 length is 12 residues. The CDR3 DNA reads TGTGCCAGCAGTCGGGGTAAGGACGAGCAGTACTTC. Translated, it gives CASSRGKDEQYF.

The chain couples TRBV2 to TRBJ1-5; D call uncertain. Germline assignment: CDR1 SNHLY and CDR2 FYNNEI. V was trimmed by 2 bases and J by 6 bases, leaving 8 bases between them. This CDR3 has 13 residues. This chain's CDR3 is CASSERWGQPQHF. CDR3 sequence (DNA): TGTGCCAGCAGTGAAAGGTGGGGTCAGCCCCAGCATTTT.

This clone was seen just once. The V call is TRBV28, the J call TRBJ1-2; the D is unclear. Germline CDR1 MDHEN, CDR2 SYDVKM. The CDR3 extends over 13 amino acids. V lost 6 bases and J lost 4, with 12 bases in between. CDR3 nucleotides: TGTGCCAGCAGATCAGGACGGCTCTATGGCTACACCTTC. This translates into CASRSGRLYGYTF.

The chain links TRBV28 to TRBJ2-7, with D maybe TRBD1 (5 bases). The CDR3 has 16 residues. Per the germline V gene, CDR1 is MDHEN and CDR2 is SYDVKM. Trimming took off 6 bases at V and 0 bases at J, with 18 bases between the two ends. This chain's CDR3 is CASSSKGLPSSYEQYF. The CDR3 DNA sequence: TGTGCCAGCAGCTCCAAGGGGTTACCTAGCTCCTACGAGCAGTACTTC. The variable domain in full, completed from reference TRBV28 and TRBJ2-7, reads DVKVTQSSRYLVKRTGEKVFLECVQDMDHENMFWYRQDPGLGLRLIYFSYDVKMKEKGDIPEGYSVSREKKERFSLILESASTNQTSMYLCASSSKGLPSSYEQYFGPGTRLTVT.

V and J are TRBV27 and TRBJ1-2; 7 bases fit TRBD1. Germline trimming cut 3 bases from V and 5 bases from J; bases unmatched to any gene: 9. Per germline, CDR1 MNHEY and CDR2 SMNVEV (reference sequence). CDR3 length: 15 residues. The CDR3 nucleotides are TGTGCCAGCAGTTTGGAGGGGGCGTTAGGGTATGGCTACACCTTC. It codes for CASSLEGALGYGYTF.